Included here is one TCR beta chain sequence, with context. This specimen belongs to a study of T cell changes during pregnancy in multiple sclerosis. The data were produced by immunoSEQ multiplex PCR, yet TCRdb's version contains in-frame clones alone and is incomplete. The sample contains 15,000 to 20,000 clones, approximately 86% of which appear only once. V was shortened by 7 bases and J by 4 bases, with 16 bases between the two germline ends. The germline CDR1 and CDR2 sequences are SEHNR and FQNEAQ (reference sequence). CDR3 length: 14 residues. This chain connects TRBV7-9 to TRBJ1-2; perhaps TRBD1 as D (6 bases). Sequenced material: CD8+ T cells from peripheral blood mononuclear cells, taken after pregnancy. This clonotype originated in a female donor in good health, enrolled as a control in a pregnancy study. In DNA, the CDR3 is TGTGCCAGCACGCGAAACAGGGATTTCTATGGCTACACCTTC. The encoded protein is CASTRNRDFYGYTF.